Reported below is one T cell receptor (beta chain). Its target is not known. This entry belongs to a study of T cells in localized non-small cell lung cancer. Study observations and caveats: Longer overall survival was seen with higher T cell density measured in blood. Heterogeneity stays possible, as sequencing covered only one tumor region. Among the tissues sampled, uninvolved adjacent lung had the highest T cell clonality, above tumor.

V dropped 9 bases and J dropped 0; count of bases not matched to a gene: 7. The germline gives CDR1 KGHSH, CDR2 LQKENI. The CDR3 has 17 residues. Method: immunoSEQ multiplex PCR; TCRdb's copy keeps in-frame clones and lacks some. The data hold about 56,000 clones, with 86% observed a single time. The clonotype originates from a woman between 35 and 70 years old with stage I lung adenocarcinoma. The rearrangement uses TRBV18 and TRBJ1-6; 11 bases line up with TRBD1. Here the sequenced sample was peripheral blood, taken before any cancer treatment. In nucleotides, the CDR3 is TGTGCCAGTTCTGGACAGGGGGCCAGCTCCTATAATTCACCCCTCCACTTT. Translated, it gives CASSGQGASSYNSPLHF.